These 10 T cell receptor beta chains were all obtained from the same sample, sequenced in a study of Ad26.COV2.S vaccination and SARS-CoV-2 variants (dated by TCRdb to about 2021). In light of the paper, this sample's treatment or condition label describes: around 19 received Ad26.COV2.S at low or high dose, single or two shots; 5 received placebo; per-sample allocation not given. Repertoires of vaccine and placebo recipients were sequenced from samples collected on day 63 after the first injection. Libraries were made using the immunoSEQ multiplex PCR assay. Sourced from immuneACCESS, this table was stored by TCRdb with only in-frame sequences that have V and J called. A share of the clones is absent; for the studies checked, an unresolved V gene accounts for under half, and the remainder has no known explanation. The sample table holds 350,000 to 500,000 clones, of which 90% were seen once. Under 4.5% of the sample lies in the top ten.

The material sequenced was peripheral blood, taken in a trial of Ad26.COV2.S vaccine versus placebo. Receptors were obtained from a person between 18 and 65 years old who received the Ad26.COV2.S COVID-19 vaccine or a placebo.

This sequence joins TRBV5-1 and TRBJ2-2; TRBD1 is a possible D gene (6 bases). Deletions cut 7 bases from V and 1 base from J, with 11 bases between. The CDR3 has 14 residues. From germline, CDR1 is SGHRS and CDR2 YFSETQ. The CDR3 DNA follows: TGCGCCAGCCTGCCAGGGGTGAACACCGGGGAGCTGTTTTTT. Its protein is CASLPGVNTGELFF. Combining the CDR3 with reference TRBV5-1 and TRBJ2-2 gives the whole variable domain KAGVTQTPRYLIKTRGQQVTLSCSPISGHRSVSWYQQTPGQGLQFLFEYFSETQRNKGNFPGRFSGRQFSNSRSEMNVSTLELGDSALYLCASLPGVNTGELFFGEGSRLTVL.

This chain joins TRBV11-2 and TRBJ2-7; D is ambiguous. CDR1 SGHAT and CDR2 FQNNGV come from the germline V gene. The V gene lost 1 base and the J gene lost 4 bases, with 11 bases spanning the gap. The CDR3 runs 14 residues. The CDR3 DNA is TGTGCCAGCAGCTTAGTCGGCAGTCGGTACGAGCAGTACTTC. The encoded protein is CASSLVGSRYEQYF.

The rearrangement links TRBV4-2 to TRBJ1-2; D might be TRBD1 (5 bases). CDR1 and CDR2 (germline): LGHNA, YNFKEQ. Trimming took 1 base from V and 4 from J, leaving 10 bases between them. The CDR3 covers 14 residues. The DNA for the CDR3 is TGTGCCAGCAGCCAAGCCGAGGGGATCTATGGCTACACCTTC. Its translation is CASSQAEGIYGYTF.

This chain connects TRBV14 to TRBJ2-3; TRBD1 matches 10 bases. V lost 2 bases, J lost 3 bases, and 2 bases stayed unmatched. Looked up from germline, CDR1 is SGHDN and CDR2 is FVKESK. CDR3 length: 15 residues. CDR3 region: CASSQRTGGTDTQYF. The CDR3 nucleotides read TGTGCCAGCAGCCAAAGGACAGGGGGGACAGATACGCAGTATTTT.

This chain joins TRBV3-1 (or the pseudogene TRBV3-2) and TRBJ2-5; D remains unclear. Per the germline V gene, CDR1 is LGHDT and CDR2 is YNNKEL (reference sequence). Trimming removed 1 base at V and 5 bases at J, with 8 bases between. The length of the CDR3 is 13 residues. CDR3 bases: TGTGCCAGCAGCCAAGTAGAGTTGGAGACCCAGTACTTC. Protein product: CASSQVELETQYF.

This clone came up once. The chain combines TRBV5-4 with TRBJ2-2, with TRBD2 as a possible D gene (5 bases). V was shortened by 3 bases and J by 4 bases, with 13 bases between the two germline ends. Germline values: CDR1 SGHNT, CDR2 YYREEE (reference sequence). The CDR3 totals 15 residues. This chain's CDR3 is CASSSHEAGTGELFF. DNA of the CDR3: TGTGCCAGCAGCTCCCATGAGGCGGGCACCGGGGAGCTGTTTTTT.

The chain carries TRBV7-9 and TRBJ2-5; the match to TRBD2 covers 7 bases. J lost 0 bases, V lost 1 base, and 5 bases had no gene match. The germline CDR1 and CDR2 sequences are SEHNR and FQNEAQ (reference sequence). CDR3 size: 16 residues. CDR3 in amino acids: CASSLERLADQETQYF. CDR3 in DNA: TGTGCCAGCAGCTTAGAGAGACTAGCAGACCAAGAGACCCAGTACTTC.

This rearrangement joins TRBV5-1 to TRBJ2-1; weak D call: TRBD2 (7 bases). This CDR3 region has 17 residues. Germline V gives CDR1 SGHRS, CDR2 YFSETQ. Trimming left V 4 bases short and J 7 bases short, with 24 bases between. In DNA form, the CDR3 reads TGCGCCAGCAGCCCCCGCAGGGGCGGGAGAGTTTCAAATGAGCAGTTCTTC. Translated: CASSPRRGGRVSNEQFF.

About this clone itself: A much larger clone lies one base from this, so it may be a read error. The CDR3 coding sequence is TGTGCCAGCAGCTTAACCCTCGCACAGTACGAGCAGCACTTC. Translating gives CASSLTLAQYEQHF. The rearrangement joins TRBV28 to TRBJ2-7; D unresolved. The CDR3 sequence is 14 residues long. The germline CDR1 and CDR2 sequences are MDHEN and SYDVKM.

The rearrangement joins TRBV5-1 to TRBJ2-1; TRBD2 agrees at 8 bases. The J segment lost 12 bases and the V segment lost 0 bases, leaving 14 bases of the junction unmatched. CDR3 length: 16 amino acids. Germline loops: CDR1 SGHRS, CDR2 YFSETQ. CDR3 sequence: CASSLEGTRGFLGQFF. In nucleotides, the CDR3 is TGCGCCAGCAGCTTGGAAGGGACTAGGGGGTTTTTGGGGCAGTTCTTC. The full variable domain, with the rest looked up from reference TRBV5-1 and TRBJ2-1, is KAGVTQTPRYLIKTRGQQVTLSCSPISGHRSVSWYQQTPGQGLQFLFEYFSETQRNKGNFPGRFSGRQFSNSRSEMNVSTLELGDSALYLCASSLEGTRGFLGQFFGPGTRLTVL.